This TCR beta chain appears in the sequencing data of a study of cytomegalovirus exposure and HLA in healthy donors. Overall study findings and caveats: Accurate HLA-A and HLA-B prediction from TCR beta sequences was reported for most subjects.

Researchers ran the PCR with 60 Vbeta and 13 Jbeta primers. The assay was immunoSEQ multiplex PCR, and TCRdb's table has in-frame clones only and misses some. Among under 200,000 clones listed, approximately 80% were seen once. On this clone: What it binds is unknown.

Germline values: CDR1 MGHRA, CDR2 YSYEKL. This CDR3 spans 15 amino acids. The sample comprised PBMCs. The receptor was derived from a woman aged 45-65 years in good health and CMV-seronegative. V usage is TRBV4-1 and J usage is TRBJ2-5; D gene ambiguous. The J call is uncertain, as TRBJ2-7 better fits the DNA end. The CDR3 reads CASSQGVLAVNEQYF. For the CDR3, the DNA is TGCGCCAGCAGCCAAGGCGTGTTAGCAGTTAACGAGCAGTACTTC.